This TCR beta chain is drawn from a study of T cells in Graves' hyperthyroidism and ophthalmopathy. This CDR3 comprises 14 residues. The V and J ends lost 2 bases and 1 base respectively, with 8 bases between them. TCR beta CDR3 regions were amplified from RNA transcripts. With the HTBI primer set, the TCR CDR3 went through a first round of RT-PCR. TCRdb passed the multiplex PCR reads through MiXCR, listing each CDR3 protein once. This sample has 300,000 to 400,000 distinct CDR3 sequences, with approximately 18% found just once. Thyroid ultrasound and orbital computed tomography, with clinical symptoms and serum thyroxine and TRAb, informed diagnoses.

The clonotype originates from a woman between 45 and 65 years old with Graves' hyperthyroidism. Sequencing input: blood. The chain recombines TRBV12-3 or TRBV12-4 with TRBJ1-1; D gene unclear. CDR3 sequence: CASSLRLTNTEAFF. Written as DNA, the CDR3 is TGTGCCAGCAGTTTACGTCTCACGAACACTGAAGCTTTCTTT.